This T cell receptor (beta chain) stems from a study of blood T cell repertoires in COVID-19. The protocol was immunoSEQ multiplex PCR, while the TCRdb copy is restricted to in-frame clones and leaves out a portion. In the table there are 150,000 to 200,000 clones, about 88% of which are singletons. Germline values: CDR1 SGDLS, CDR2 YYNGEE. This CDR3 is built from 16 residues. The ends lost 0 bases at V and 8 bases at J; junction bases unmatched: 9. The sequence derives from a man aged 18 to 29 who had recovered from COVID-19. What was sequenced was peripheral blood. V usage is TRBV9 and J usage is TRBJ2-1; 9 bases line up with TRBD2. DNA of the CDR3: TGTGCCAGCAGCGTAGCGCCCGGGACTAGCAGTGATGAGCAGTTCTTC. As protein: CASSVAPGTSSDEQFF. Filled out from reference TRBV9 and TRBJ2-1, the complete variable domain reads DSGVTQTPKHLITATGQRVTLRCSPRSGDLSVYWYQQSLDQGLQFLIQYYNGEERAKGNILERFSAQQFPDLHSELNLSSLELGDSALYFCASSVAPGTSSDEQFFGPGTRLTVL.